These T cell receptor beta chains were read from a single sample in a study of blood T cell repertoires in COVID-19. The table came from immunoSEQ multiplex PCR; TCRdb's copy has only in-frame clones and leaves some out. Among approximately 250,000 clones listed, approximately 86% were seen once. The sample consisted of peripheral blood. The origin of the receptors is an older woman who had recovered from COVID-19. Both conserved end residues are part of each CDR3. Fields, in order: D gene, V gene, J gene, CDR3 protein. D genes are given only for firm matches.

NA	TRBV4-1	TRBJ1-2	CASSHPGFNYGYTF
NA	TRBV5-1	TRBJ2-3	CASSLNRAQTDTQYF
NA	TRBV11-3	TRBJ2-1	CASSPRGGHEQFF
NA	TRBV7-2	TRBJ1-2	CASSLQADYGYTF
NA	TRBV11-2	TRBJ2-5	CASSLGARLSSQETQYF
TRBD2	TRBV4-1	TRBJ2-2	CASKLAGYTGELFF
TRBD2	TRBV2	TRBJ2-5	CASTLGLAGRGETQYF
NA	TRBV5-6	TRBJ2-7	CASREGGFHEQYF
NA	TRBV11-3	TRBJ1-4	CASSLIPRQITRTTNEKLFF
NA	TRBV6-6	TRBJ1-1	CASRNTGTEAFF
NA	TRBV7-3	TRBJ2-3	CASSMGAPKGTQYF
TRBD1	TRBV5-6	TRBJ1-1	CASSRDRIAEAFF
TRBD1	TRBV2	TRBJ2-4	CASSRRDRGRDIQYF
TRBD2	TRBV11-2	TRBJ2-7	CASSLVTSGSYEQYF
TRBD2	TRBV4-2	TRBJ2-7	CASSPRTSGLYEQYF
NA	TRBV18	TRBJ2-5	CASSPLGGETQYF
NA	TRBV5-1	TRBJ2-7	CASSFGGARHEQYF
NA	TRBV28	TRBJ1-1	CASRPSKGVYTEAFF
NA	TRBV6-4	TRBJ1-1	CASSVPPPGQNTEAFF
NA	TRBV9	TRBJ1-3	CASSVGTSLSGNTIYF
TRBD2	TRBV24-1	TRBJ2-6	CATSETLLAGATTGANVLTF
NA	TRBV7-2	TRBJ1-5	CASSPFYNQPQHF
NA	TRBV7-9	TRBJ1-5	CASSLGVGRGGSQPQHF
NA	TRBV6-2/TRBV6-3	TRBJ2-7	CASSPQEGGLYEQYF
NA	TRBV6-5	TRBJ2-5	CASTLAGRGGETQYF
TRBD2	TRBV27	TRBJ2-1	CASRFSGEYNEQFF
NA	TRBV7-6	TRBJ1-3	CASSLGALGSINPRNTIYF